This T cell receptor beta chain stems from a study of T cell responses to AZD1222 COVID-19 vaccine. Study as a whole: Second doses were pooled across both intervals (about 4 or about 12 weeks). Whole-study results and caveats: Spike was spanned by vaccine-associated CD4 TCRs, which were dominant at 160-218 and 743-854. Mostly white British, mostly female donors; authors suggested clonal diversity may be underestimated.

The protocol was immunoSEQ multiplex PCR, while the TCRdb copy is restricted to in-frame clones and leaves out a portion. Of about 92,000 clones listed, 88% were seen once; the top ten hold around 3%. The CDR3 is made up of 14 amino acids. Germline CDR1 DFQATT, CDR2 SNEGSKA (reference sequence). The V end was cut by 6 bases, the J end by 1 base, with 15 bases between. To note about this clone: What it binds is unknown.

The rearrangement links TRBV20-1 to TRBJ2-5; D is perhaps TRBD2 (7 bases). Sequences were derived from peripheral blood, sampled on day 0 of AZD1222 vaccination. This TCR was recovered from an adult in good health. In DNA, the CDR3 is TGCAGTGCGAGTGGGGGAGGGGGCCAAGAGACCCAGTACTTC. Translation gives CSASGGGGQETQYF.